This TCR beta chain was documented in a study of cytomegalovirus exposure and HLA in healthy donors. Findings and limits, study-wide: When analyzed later, a missense DCLRE1C variant was found to be linked to TCR beta V- and J-gene trimming. The study flagged 150 to 200 TCR beta chains as cytomegalovirus-associated.

This clone was observed a handful of times. Antigen specificity is unknown. In the PCR, 60 Vbeta and 13 Jbeta primers were used. The assay was immunoSEQ multiplex PCR, and TCRdb's table has in-frame clones only and misses some. The data show around 50,000 clones, about 50% seen once. Whether this donor was CMV seropositive was not recorded. Per the germline V gene, CDR1 is LGHNA and CDR2 is YNFKEQ. The CDR3 loop spans 20 amino acids. V gave up 0 bases and J gave up 0 bases, with 18 bases separating them. This clonotype originated in a human donor in good health. Sequenced input: PBMCs. The chain combines TRBV4-2 with TRBJ2-6; a weak D match, TRBD2 (7 bases). The CDR3 DNA follows: TGTGCCAGCAGCCAAGATGTCTCGAGGGGGGGAAACTCTGGGGCCAACGTCCTGACTTTC. It specifies CASSQDVSRGGNSGANVLTF.